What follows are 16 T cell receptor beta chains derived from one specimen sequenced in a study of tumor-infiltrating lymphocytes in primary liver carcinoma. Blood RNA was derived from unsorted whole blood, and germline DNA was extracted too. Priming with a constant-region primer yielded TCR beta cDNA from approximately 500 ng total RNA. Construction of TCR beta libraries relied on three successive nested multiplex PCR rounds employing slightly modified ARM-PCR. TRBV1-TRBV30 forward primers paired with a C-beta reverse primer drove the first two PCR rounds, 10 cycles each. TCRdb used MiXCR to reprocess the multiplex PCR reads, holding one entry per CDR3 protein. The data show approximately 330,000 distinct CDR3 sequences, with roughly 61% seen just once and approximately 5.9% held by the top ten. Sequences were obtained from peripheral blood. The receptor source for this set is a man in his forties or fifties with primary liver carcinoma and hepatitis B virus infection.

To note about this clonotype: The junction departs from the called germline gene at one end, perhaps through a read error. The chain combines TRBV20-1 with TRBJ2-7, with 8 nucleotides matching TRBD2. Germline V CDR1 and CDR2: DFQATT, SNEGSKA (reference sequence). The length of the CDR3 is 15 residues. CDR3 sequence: CSTSPPRGGSYEQYF. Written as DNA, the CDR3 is TGCAGTACTAGTCCACCCCGGGGGGGCAGCTACGAGCAGTACTTC.

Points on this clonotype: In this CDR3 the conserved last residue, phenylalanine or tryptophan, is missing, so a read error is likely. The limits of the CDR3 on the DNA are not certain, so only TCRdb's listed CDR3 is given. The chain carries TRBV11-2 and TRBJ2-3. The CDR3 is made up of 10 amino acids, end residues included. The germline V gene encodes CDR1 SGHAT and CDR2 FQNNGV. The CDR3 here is CASSGDTRYS.

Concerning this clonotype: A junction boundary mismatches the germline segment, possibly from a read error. In DNA form, the CDR3 reads TGCGCCAGCAGTACAGGGACTAGCGGGGAGCTGTCCTTT. This gives the protein CASSTGTSGELSF. This chain joins TRBV10-2 and TRBJ2-2; the match to TRBD2 covers 13 bases. The CDR3 runs to 13 residues. Germline CDR1 WSHSY, CDR2 SAAADI.

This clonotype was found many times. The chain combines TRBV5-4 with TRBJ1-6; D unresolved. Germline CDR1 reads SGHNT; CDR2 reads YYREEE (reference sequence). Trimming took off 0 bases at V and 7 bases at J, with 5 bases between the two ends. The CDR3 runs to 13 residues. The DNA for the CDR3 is TGTGCCAGCAGCTTGGCTGGGAATTCACCCCTCCACTTT. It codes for CASSLAGNSPLHF.

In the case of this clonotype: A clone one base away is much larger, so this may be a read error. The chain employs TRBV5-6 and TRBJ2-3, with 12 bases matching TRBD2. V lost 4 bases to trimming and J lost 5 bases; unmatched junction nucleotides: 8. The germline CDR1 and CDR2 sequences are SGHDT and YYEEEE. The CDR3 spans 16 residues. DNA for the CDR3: TGTGCCAGCAGCGTGGCGACTAGCGGGAGAATAGATACGCAGTATTTT. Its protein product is CASSVATSGRIDTQYF. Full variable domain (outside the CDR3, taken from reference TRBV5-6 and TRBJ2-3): DAGVTQSPTHLIKTRGQQVTLRCSPKSGHDTVSWYQQALGQGPQFIFQYYEEEERQRGNFPDRFSGHQFPNYSSELNVNALLLGDSALYLCASSVATSGRIDTQYFGPGTRLTVL.

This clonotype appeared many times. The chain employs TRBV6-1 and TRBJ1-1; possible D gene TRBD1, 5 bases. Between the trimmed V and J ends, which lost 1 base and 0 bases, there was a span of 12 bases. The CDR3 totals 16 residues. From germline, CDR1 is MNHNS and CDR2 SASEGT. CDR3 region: CASSEGGGALNTEAFF. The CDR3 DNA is TGTGCCAGCAGTGAAGGAGGAGGGGCCCTGAACACTGAAGCTTTCTTT.

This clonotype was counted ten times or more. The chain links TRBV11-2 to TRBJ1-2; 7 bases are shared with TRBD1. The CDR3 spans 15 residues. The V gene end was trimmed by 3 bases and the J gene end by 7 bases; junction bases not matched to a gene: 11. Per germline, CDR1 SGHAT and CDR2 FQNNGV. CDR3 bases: TGTGCCAGCAGCTTGGCTCCAGGGGGGTTGGCTGGCTACACCTTC. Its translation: CASSLAPGGLAGYTF.

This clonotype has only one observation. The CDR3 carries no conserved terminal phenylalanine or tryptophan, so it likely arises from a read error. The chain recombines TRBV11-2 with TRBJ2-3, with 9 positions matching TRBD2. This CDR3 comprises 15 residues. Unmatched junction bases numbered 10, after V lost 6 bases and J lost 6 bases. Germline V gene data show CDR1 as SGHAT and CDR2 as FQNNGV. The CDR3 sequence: CASRPLAGCTDTQYL. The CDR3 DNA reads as TGTGCCAGCAGGCCTCTAGCGGGATGTACGGATACGCAGTATTTA.

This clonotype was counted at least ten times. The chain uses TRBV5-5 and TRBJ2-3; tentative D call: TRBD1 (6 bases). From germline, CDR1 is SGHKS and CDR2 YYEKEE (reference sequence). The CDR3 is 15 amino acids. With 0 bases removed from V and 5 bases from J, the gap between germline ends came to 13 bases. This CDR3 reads CASSLAGAGRDTQYF. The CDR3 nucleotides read TGTGCCAGCAGCTTGGCAGGGGCAGGAAGAGATACGCAGTATTTT.

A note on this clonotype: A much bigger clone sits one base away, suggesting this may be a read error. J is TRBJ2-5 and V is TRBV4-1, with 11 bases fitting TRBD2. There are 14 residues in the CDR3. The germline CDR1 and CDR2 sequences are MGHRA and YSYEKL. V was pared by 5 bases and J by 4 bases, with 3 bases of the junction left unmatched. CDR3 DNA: TGCGCCAGCAGCTACGGGACTAGCGGAGAGACCCAGTACTTC. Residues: CASSYGTSGETQYF.

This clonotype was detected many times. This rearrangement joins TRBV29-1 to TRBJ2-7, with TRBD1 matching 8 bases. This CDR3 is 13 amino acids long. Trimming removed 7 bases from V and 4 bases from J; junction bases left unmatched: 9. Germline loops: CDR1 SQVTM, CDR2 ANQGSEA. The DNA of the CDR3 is TGCAGCGCCCGGGACAGGCAACATTACGAGCAGTACTTC. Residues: CSARDRQHYEQYF.

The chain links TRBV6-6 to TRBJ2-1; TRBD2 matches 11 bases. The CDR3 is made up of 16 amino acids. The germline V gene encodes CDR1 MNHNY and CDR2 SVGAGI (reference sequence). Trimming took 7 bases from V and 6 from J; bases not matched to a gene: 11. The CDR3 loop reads CASNSSLAGESNEQFF. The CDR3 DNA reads TGTGCCAGCAATTCGTCACTAGCGGGAGAGAGCAATGAGCAGTTCTTC.

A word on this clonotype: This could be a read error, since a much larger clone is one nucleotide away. The CDR3 sequence is CASSKFREEDTQYF. The CDR3 DNA follows: TGCGCCAGCAGTAAGTTTCGGGAGGAGGATACGCAGTATTTT. The chain combines TRBV10-1 with TRBJ2-3, with TRBD2 matching over 7 bases. V was pared by 5 bases and J by 6 bases, with 8 bases of the junction left unmatched. The CDR3 has 14 amino acids. Germline CDR1 is WNHNN and CDR2 is SYGVQD (reference sequence).

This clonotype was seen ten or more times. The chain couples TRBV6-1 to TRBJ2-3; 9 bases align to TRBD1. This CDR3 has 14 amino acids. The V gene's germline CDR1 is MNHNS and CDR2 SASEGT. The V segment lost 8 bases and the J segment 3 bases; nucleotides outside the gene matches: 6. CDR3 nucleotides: TGTGCCAGCCAGACGGACAGGGGAACAGATACGCAGTATTTT. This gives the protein CASQTDRGTDTQYF.

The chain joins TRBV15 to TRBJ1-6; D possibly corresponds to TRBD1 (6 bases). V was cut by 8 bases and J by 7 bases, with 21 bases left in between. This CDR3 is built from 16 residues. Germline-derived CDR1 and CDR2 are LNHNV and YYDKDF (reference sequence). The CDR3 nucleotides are TGTGCCACCCCCAGTTCCCGCGCAGGGGAAAATTCACCCCTCCACTTT. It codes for CATPSSRAGENSPLHF.

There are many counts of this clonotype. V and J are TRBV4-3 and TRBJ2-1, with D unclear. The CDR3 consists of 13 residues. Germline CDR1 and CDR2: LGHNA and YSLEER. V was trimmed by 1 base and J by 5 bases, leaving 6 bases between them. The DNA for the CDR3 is TGCGCCAGCAGCCAAGGAGTCCACAATGAGCAGTTCTTC. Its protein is CASSQGVHNEQFF.